These 10 T cell receptor beta chains were all obtained from the same sample, sequenced in a study of Ad26.COV2.S vaccination and SARS-CoV-2 variants. TCRdb's copy holds only in-frame clones and misses some; the assay was immunoSEQ multiplex PCR. The table includes about 400,000 clones, around four fifths detected once. Treatment denoted: some 20 received Ad26.COV2.S at low or high dose, single or two shots; about 5 received placebo; per-sample allocation not given. Repertoires come from day 63 after the first vaccine or placebo injection. Source: peripheral blood, taken in a trial of Ad26.COV2.S vaccine versus placebo. Source of these receptors: a person aged 18-65 years who received the Ad26.COV2.S COVID-19 vaccine or a placebo.

This sequence joins TRBV7-9 and TRBJ2-7; 10 bases line up with TRBD2. Trimming at V came to 6 bases and at J to 2 bases, leaving 1 base not matched to a gene. Germline CDR1 is SEHNR and CDR2 is FQNEAQ (reference sequence). The CDR3 runs to 13 residues. CDR3 sequence: CASRLAGPYEQYF. DNA for the CDR3: TGTGCCAGCAGACTAGCGGGACCCTACGAGCAGTACTTC.

This rearrangement joins TRBV29-1 to TRBJ1-1; D call uncertain. Looked up from germline, CDR1 is SQVTM and CDR2 is ANQGSEA. V lost 6 bases to trimming and J lost 5 bases, with 10 bases between them. This CDR3 region has 11 residues. For the CDR3, the DNA is TGCAGCGTCTTTATGGGGACTGAAGCTTTCTTT. Translated: CSVFMGTEAFF.

This sequence joins TRBV15 and TRBJ1-1; D remains unclear. Trimming left V 0 bases short and J 8 bases short, with 19 bases between. Germline CDR1 reads LNHNV; CDR2 reads YYDKDF (reference sequence). CDR3 length: 16 residues. DNA for the CDR3: TGTGCCACCAGCAGAGATACGATGGGCTCAGGCTACGAAGCTTTCTTT. It encodes CATSRDTMGSGYEAFF. Drawing the rest from reference TRBV15 and TRBJ1-1, the complete variable domain is DAMVIQNPRYQVTQFGKPVTLSCSQTLNHNVMYWYQQKSSQAPKLLFHYYDKDFNNEADTPDNFQSRRPNTSFCFLDIRSPGLGDTAMYLCATSRDTMGSGYEAFFGQGTRLTVV.

The V gene is TRBV19, the J gene TRBJ1-5; 7 nucleotides agree with TRBD1. The CDR3 is made up of 15 amino acids. The germline CDR1 and CDR2 sequences are LNHDA and SQIVND (reference sequence). J was trimmed by 4 bases and V by 7 bases; bases with no gene match: 10. The CDR3 here is CASNNQGGQNQPQHF. For the CDR3, the DNA is TGTGCCAGTAACAACCAGGGGGGCCAAAATCAGCCCCAGCATTTT.

This chain connects TRBV3-1 (or the pseudogene TRBV3-2) to TRBJ2-5; no definite D call. The CDR3 spans 12 residues. CDR1 LGHDT and CDR2 YNNKEL come from the germline V gene (reference sequence). Trimming removed 8 bases from V and 2 bases from J, with 9 bases in between. CDR3 bases: TGTGCCAGCTGTGTTTTGCAAGAGACCCAGTACTTC. It yields the protein CASCVLQETQYF.

This chain joins TRBV3-1 (or the pseudogene TRBV3-2) and TRBJ1-5; the D is unclear. V was trimmed by 8 bases and J by 0 bases, leaving 11 bases between them. Looked up from germline, CDR1 is LGHDT and CDR2 is YNNKEL (reference sequence). The CDR3 consists of 14 residues. The CDR3 coding sequence is TGTGCCAGCGGATGGACGGATAGCAATCAGCCCCAGCATTTT. This translates into CASGWTDSNQPQHF.

This clone has a single count. The gene calls are TRBV11-3 and TRBJ2-4, with TRBD1 identical over 8 bases. Germline CDR1 reads SGHNT; CDR2 reads YENEEA. The CDR3 consists of 15 residues. The trim removed 5 bases at V and 1 base at J, leaving 4 bases unmatched. This chain's CDR3 is CASSVRQGAKNIQYF. Here the CDR3 DNA reads TGTGCCAGCAGCGTACGACAGGGGGCCAAAAACATTCAGTACTTC.

The gene calls are TRBV19 and TRBJ2-1; maybe TRBD2 (5 bases). The germline V gene encodes CDR1 LNHDA and CDR2 SQIVND (reference sequence). Trimming left V 5 bases short and J 8 bases short, with 13 bases between. This CDR3 is built from 13 residues. The CDR3 region is CASSGLAIHEQFF. CDR3 sequence (DNA): TGTGCCAGTAGTGGCCTAGCTATCCATGAGCAGTTCTTC.

About this clone itself: This sample also contains other DNA sequences that code for the same CDR3. The chain combines TRBV27 with TRBJ1-4; 9 nucleotides align to TRBD1. After removal of 6 bases from V and 5 bases from J, the junction contained 4 bases not matched to a gene. The CDR3 has 14 residues. The germline CDR1 and CDR2 sequences are MNHEY and SMNVEV (reference sequence). The CDR3, as DNA: TGTGCCAGCAGCGGGACAGGGTTAAATGAAAAACTGTTTTTT. Translating it yields CASSGTGLNEKLFF.

This chain joins TRBV7-9 and TRBJ1-2, with TRBD1 as a possible D gene (6 bases). The CDR3 consists of 14 residues. Germline CDR1 and CDR2: SEHNR and FQNEAQ (reference sequence). V gave up 5 bases and J gave up 2 bases, with 12 bases separating them. CDR3 DNA sequence: TGTGCCAGCAGCACTAGCAGGGGCAACTATGGCTACACCTTC. Encoded protein: CASSTSRGNYGYTF.